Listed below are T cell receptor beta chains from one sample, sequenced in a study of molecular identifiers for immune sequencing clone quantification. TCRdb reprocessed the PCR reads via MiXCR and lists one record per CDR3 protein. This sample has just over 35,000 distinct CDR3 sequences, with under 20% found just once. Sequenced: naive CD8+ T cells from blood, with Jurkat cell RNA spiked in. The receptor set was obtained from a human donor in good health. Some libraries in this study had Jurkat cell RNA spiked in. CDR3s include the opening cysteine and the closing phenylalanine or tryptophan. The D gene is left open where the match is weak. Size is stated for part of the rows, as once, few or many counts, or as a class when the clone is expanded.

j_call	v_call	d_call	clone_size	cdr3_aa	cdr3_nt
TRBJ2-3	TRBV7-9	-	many	CASSLEGDLTDTQYF	TGTGCCAGCAGCTTAGAGGGGGACCTCACAGATACGCAGTATTTT
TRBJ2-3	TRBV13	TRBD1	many	CASSTGQGTDTQYF	TGTGCCAGCAGCACCGGACAGGGGACAGATACGCAGTATTTT
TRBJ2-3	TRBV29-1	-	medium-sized	CSVEDLANLAGTDTQYF	TGCAGCGTTGAAGATCTAGCGAACCTAGCTGGCACAGATACGCAGTATTTT
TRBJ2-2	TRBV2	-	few	CAKSGHKNTGELFF	TGTGCCAAATCGGGACACAAGAACACCGGGGAGCTGTTTTTT
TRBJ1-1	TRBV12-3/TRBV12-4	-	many	CASSFRARWTEAFF	TGTGCCAGCAGTTTCAGGGCGCGGTGGACTGAAGCTTTCTTT
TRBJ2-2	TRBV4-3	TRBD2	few	CASGGELADTGELFF	TGCGCCAGCGGGGGGGAGCTAGCGGACACCGGGGAGCTGTTTTTT
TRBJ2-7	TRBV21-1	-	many	CASSKESVYSYEQYF	TGTGCCAGCAGCAAAGAGAGTGTTTACTCCTACGAGCAGTACTTC
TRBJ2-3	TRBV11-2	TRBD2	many	CASSLGVIFGRSTDTQYF	TGTGCCAGCAGCTTAGGGGTCATCTTCGGGAGGAGCACAGATACGCAGTATTTT
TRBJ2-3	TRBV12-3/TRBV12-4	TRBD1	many	CASSSGTAPDTQYF	TGTGCCAGCAGCTCCGGGACAGCCCCAGATACGCAGTATTTT
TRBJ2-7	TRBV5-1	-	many	CASSSSSYEQYF	TGCGCCAGCAGCTCAAGCTCCTACGAGCAGTACTTC
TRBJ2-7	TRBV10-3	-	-	CAVEGLYEQYF	TGTGCCGTTGAGGGCCTGTACGAGCAGTACTTC
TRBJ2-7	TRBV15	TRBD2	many	CATSDGTSGYLEQYF	TGTGCCACCAGCGACGGGACTAGCGGGTATTTGGAGCAGTACTTC
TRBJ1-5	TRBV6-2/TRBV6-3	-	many	CASRDSSNQPQHF	TGTGCCAGCAGAGACAGTTCGAATCAGCCCCAGCATTTT
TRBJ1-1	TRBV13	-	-	CASSPQFYEAFF	TGTGCCAGCAGCCCTCAATTCTATGAAGCTTTCTTT
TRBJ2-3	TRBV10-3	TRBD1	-	CAISEKGALGYTDTQYF	TGTGCCATCAGTGAAAAGGGGGCTCTGGGGTACACAGATACGCAGTATTTT
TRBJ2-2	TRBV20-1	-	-	CSASISNTGELFF	TGCAGTGCTAGCATATCGAACACCGGGGAGCTGTTTTTT
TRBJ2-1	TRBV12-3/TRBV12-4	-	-	CASSLASSYNEQIF	TGTGCCAGCAGTTTAGCATCTTCCTACAATGAGCAGATCTTC
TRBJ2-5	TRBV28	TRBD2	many	CASSPIVIAGSQETQYF	TGTGCCAGCAGTCCCATCGTGATAGCGGGGTCCCAAGAGACCCAGTACTTC
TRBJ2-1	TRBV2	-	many	CASTLENEQFF	TGTGCCAGCACCCTTGAAAATGAGCAGTTCTTC
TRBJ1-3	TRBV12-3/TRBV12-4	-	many	CASSLAPGAPGNTIYF	TGTGCCAGCAGTTTAGCACCGGGGGCGCCCGGAAACACCATATATTTT
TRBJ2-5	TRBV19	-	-	CATGADSNLETQYF	TGTGCCACGGGAGCTGATTCGAACTTGGAGACCCAGTACTTC
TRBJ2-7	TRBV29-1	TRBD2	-	CSVGELREAASYEQYF	TGCAGCGTTGGGGAGTTGCGGGAGGCTGCCTCCTACGAGCAGTACTTC
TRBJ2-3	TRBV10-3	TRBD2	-	CAISESVGGRVTDTQYF	TGTGCCATCAGTGAGTCGGTTGGCGGGAGAGTCACAGATACGCAGTATTTT
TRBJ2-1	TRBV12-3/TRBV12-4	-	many	CASSFFLGSFHEQFF	TGTGCCAGCAGCTTCTTCCTGGGTAGCTTCCATGAGCAGTTCTTC
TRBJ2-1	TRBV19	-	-	CASLDRPSHEQFF	TGTGCCAGTCTCGACAGGCCTAGTCATGAGCAGTTCTTC
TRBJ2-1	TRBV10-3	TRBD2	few	CATTSAHNEQFF	TGTGCCACTACTAGCGCCCACAATGAGCAGTTCTTC
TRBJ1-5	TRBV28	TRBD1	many	CASSLGQGYRQPQHF	TGTGCCAGCAGTTTAGGACAGGGATATCGTCAGCCCCAGCATTTT
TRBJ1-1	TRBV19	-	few	CASSILGRGVTEAFF	TGTGCCAGTAGTATCCTGGGCAGGGGTGTCACTGAAGCTTTCTTT
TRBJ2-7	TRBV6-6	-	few	CASSYRFDTSYEQYF	TGTGCCAGCAGTTACCGCTTTGACACCTCCTACGAGCAGTACTTC
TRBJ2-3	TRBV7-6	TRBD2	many	CASSFYGSGSTDTQYF	TGTGCCAGCAGCTTCTATGGTAGCGGGAGTACAGATACGCAGTATTTT
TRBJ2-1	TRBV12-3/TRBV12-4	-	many	CASSARGADPYNEQFF	TGTGCCAGCAGTGCCCGGGGAGCGGATCCCTACAATGAGCAGTTCTTC
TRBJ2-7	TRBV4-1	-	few	CASSQEVGLYEQYF	TGCGCCAGCAGCCAAGAAGTTGGACTCTACGAGCAGTACTTC
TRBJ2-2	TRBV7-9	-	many	CASSLDRYLTGELFF	TGTGCCAGCAGCTTAGACAGATATCTCACCGGGGAGCTGTTTTTT
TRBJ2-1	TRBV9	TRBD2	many	CASSPLAPRAYNEQFF	TGTGCCAGCAGCCCACTAGCGCCCCGGGCCTACAATGAGCAGTTCTTC
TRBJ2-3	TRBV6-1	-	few	CASRRSYPVGHKDTQYF	TGTGCCAGCAGACGGTCTTACCCGGTCGGTCATAAAGATACGCAGTATTTT
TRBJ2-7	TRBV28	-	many	CASSSPGTEFYEQYF	TGTGCCAGCAGTTCGCCCGGGACGGAGTTCTACGAGCAGTACTTC
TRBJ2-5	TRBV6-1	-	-	CASRTPRGATQYF	TGTGCCAGCAGAACCCCCAGAGGGGCGACCCAGTACTTC